Presented here are 32 T cell receptor beta chains from one specimen sequenced in a study of cytomegalovirus exposure and HLA in healthy donors. PCR was performed using 60 Vbeta and 13 Jbeta primers. Assay used: immunoSEQ multiplex PCR; TCRdb lists only in-frame clones, some missing. In the table there are 140,000 or so clones, about 82% of which are singletons. Sequencing used PBMCs. These receptors all come from a male donor in good health and CMV-seronegative.

The CDR3 reads CASSLILTGAEEEKLFF. DNA for the CDR3: TGTGCCAGCAGCTTGATCCTCACAGGGGCCGAAGAAGAAAAACTGTTTTTT. The chain joins TRBV5-5 to TRBJ1-4; TRBD1 matches at 7 bases. Germline trimming cut 1 base from V and 8 bases from J; bases unmatched to any gene: 14. This CDR3 region has 17 residues. Germline V gives CDR1 SGHKS, CDR2 YYEKEE (reference sequence).

V and J are TRBV7-6 and TRBJ2-5; D perhaps matches TRBD2 (6 bases). Germline V CDR1 and CDR2: SGHVS, FNYEAQ. Trimming took off 4 bases at V and 5 bases at J, with 14 bases between the two ends. The CDR3 consists of 14 residues. CDR3 bases: TGTGCCAGCAGCTCTTCGGGGACTCAGGAGACCCAGTACTTC. Its protein product is CASSSSGTQETQYF.

This rearrangement joins TRBV2 to TRBJ1-2; tentative D call: TRBD1 (5 bases). CDR3 length equals 15 residues. The V end lost 7 bases, the J end lost 4 bases, and 19 bases lay between the germline ends. The germline gives CDR1 SNHLY, CDR2 FYNNEI. The CDR3 is CASTQQGLGGYGYTF. CDR3 sequence (DNA): TGTGCCAGCACGCAGCAGGGATTGGGCGGCTATGGCTACACCTTC. The entire variable domain, with the rest obtained from reference TRBV2 and TRBJ1-2, is as follows: EPEVTQTPSHQVTQMGQEVILRCVPISNHLYFYWYRQILGQKVEFLVSFYNNEISEKSEIFDDQFSVERPDGSNFTLKIRSTKLEDSAMYFCASTQQGLGGYGYTFGSGTRLTVV.

This chain links TRBV5-1 with TRBJ1-2; 10 bases fit TRBD1. V gave up 4 bases and J gave up 7 bases; unmatched junction bases: 7. The CDR3 is 14 amino acids. The V gene's germline CDR1 is SGHRS and CDR2 YFSETQ. The CDR3 sequence: CASSRDRGDFGYTF. CDR3 nucleotide sequence: TGCGCCAGCAGCCGGGACAGGGGTGACTTTGGCTACACCTTC.

The gene calls are TRBV27 and TRBJ2-7; D is possibly TRBD2 (6 bases). CDR3 size: 15 residues. V gave up 6 bases and J gave up 2 bases, with 17 bases separating them. Per the germline V gene, CDR1 is MNHEY and CDR2 is SMNVEV (reference sequence). In nucleotides, the CDR3 is TGTGCCAGCAGGACGCCTTGGGGGGAGACCTACGAGCAGTACTTC. It yields the protein CASRTPWGETYEQYF.

This sequence joins TRBV10-3 and TRBJ2-5; TRBD2 is a possible D gene (7 bases). TRBJ2-7 explains the end of the DNA better; the J call may be wrong. Germline CDR1 reads ENHRY; CDR2 reads SYGVKD. The CDR3 has 16 amino acids. The DNA of the CDR3 is TGTGCCATCAGTGAAAGGGGGGGACCCAACTCCTACGAGCAGTACTTC. Translating gives CAISERGGPNSYEQYF.

The table lists this clone with a count of one. The V call is TRBV29-1, the J call TRBJ1-2, with D possibly TRBD1 on 6 matching bases. This CDR3 has 18 amino acids. The V gene lost 5 bases and the J gene lost 0 bases, with 25 bases spanning the gap. Germline lookup yields CDR1 SQVTM and CDR2 ANQGSEA. DNA of the CDR3: TGCAGCGTTTCCCTCAGAGGGGGAGCCTTACCAACTAACTATGGCTACACCTTC. It yields the protein CSVSLRGGALPTNYGYTF.

V is TRBV7-9 and J is TRBJ1-2, with a possible D match to TRBD1 (6 bases). The CDR3 has 14 amino acids. V was shortened by 11 bases and J by 6 bases, with 22 bases between the two germline ends. Germline CDR1 SEHNR, CDR2 FQNEAQ (reference sequence). CDR3 region: CASSRARGGDGYTF. The DNA of the CDR3 is TGTGCCTCCTCCCGGGCCAGGGGTGGCGATGGCTACACCTTC.

The chain employs TRBV28 and TRBJ1-2; D is uncertain. Germline CDR1 MDHEN, CDR2 SYDVKM. The CDR3 consists of 11 residues. V was trimmed by 5 bases and J by 8 bases, leaving 9 bases between them. DNA for the CDR3: TGTGCCAGCAGTACTATTATGGGCTACACCTTC. This translates into CASSTIMGYTF.

The chain has TRBV4-1 and TRBJ2-1; D gene unclear. Germline loops: CDR1 MGHRA, CDR2 YSYEKL. CDR3 length equals 15 residues. V was clipped by 1 base and J by 4 bases, with 11 bases between them. CDR3 loop: CASSQAFIYYNEQFF. Written as DNA, the CDR3 is TGCGCCAGCAGCCAAGCGTTTATTTATTACAATGAGCAGTTCTTC.

V usage is TRBV7-2 and J usage is TRBJ2-5; a possible D gene is TRBD1 (6 bases). The germline V gene has CDR1 SGHTA and CDR2 FQGNSA. The CDR3 is made up of 15 amino acids. Between the trimmed V and J ends, which lost 4 bases and 5 bases, there was a span of 17 bases. The CDR3, as DNA: TGTGCCAGCAGCTCCCTCGACAGGAACCGTGAGACCCAGTACTTC. It translates to CASSSLDRNRETQYF.

The chain has TRBV28 and TRBJ1-2; D possibly corresponds to TRBD1 (5 bases). This CDR3 has 12 residues. V lost 3 bases to trimming and J lost 8 bases, with 10 bases between them. Germline lookup yields CDR1 MDHEN and CDR2 SYDVKM. The CDR3 spells CASSFGARGYTF. The CDR3 bases are TGTGCCAGCAGTTTTGGGGCTCGCGGCTACACCTTC.

V is TRBV7-8 and J is TRBJ2-7; perhaps TRBD2 as D (6 bases). Germline V gene data show CDR1 as SGHVS and CDR2 as FQNEAQ. This CDR3 contains 16 residues. V lost 3 bases and J lost 0, with 15 bases in between. The CDR3 DNA reads as TGTGCCAGCAGCTTCGGAAGCCGGGACTTCTCCTACGAGCAGTACTTC. This sequence encodes CASSFGSRDFSYEQYF.

This clone was observed a few times. The rearrangement joins TRBV4-3 to TRBJ1-2; D is possibly TRBD1 (5 bases). V gave up 0 bases and J gave up 4 bases, with 9 bases separating them. Germline V lookup: CDR1 LGHNA, CDR2 YSLEER. The CDR3 spans 14 residues. CDR3: CASSQEDSSYGYTF. For the CDR3, the DNA is TGCGCCAGCAGCCAAGAAGACAGCTCCTATGGCTACACCTTC.

The rearrangement joins TRBV7-2 to TRBJ2-5; 10 positions match TRBD1. Judging by the DNA end, TRBJ2-7 fits better; the J call may be wrong. Germline V gives CDR1 SGHTA, CDR2 FQGNSA. The CDR3 is 15 residues long. CDR3 nucleotides: TGTGCCAGCAGCTCCCAGGGACAGGGGACCTACGAGCAGTACTTC. This gives the protein CASSSQGQGTYEQYF.

The J gene is TRBJ2-1, the V gene TRBV30, with D maybe TRBD2 (6 bases). The CDR3 length is 10 residues. V lost 3 bases, J lost 12 bases, and 9 bases lay in between. CDR1 and CDR2 (germline): GTSNPN, SVGIG (reference sequence). CDR3 nucleotides: TGTGCCTGGAGGCGGGACGTGCAGTTCTTC. Protein: CAWRRDVQFF.

The V and J genes are TRBV5-5 and TRBJ1-2; possibly TRBD1 for D (5 bases). The CDR3 covers 14 residues. The V gene's germline CDR1 is SGHKS and CDR2 YYEKEE (reference sequence). Trimming cost V 1 base and J 6 bases, with 13 bases left between them. The CDR3 DNA is TGTGCCAGCAGCTTGTACCAAGGAGGGGATGGCTACACCTTC. This encodes CASSLYQGGDGYTF.

This sequence joins TRBV29-1 and TRBJ1-2; 9 nucleotides line up with TRBD1. Germline loops: CDR1 SQVTM, CDR2 ANQGSEA. This CDR3 region has 15 residues. With V trimmed by 6 bases and J by 1 base, 9 bases remained unmatched. The CDR3 loop is CSVQLPGQGNYGYTF. CDR3 coding DNA: TGCAGCGTACAGTTACCGGGACAGGGTAACTATGGCTACACCTTC.

The genes are TRBV19 and TRBJ2-5, with 7 bases fitting TRBD2. V shed 5 bases, J shed 9 bases, and the junction held 6 bases outside the gene matches. This CDR3 contains 12 residues. Looked up from germline, CDR1 is LNHDA and CDR2 is SQIVND (reference sequence). The CDR3 loop is CASSGGVGAQYF. The CDR3 nucleotides read TGTGCCAGTAGTGGGGGGGTTGGGGCCCAGTACTTC. The entire variable domain, with the rest obtained from reference TRBV19 and TRBJ2-5, is as follows: DGGITQSPKYLFRKEGQNVTLSCEQNLNHDAMYWYRQDPGQGLRLIYYSQIVNDFQKGDIAEGYSVSREKKESFPLTVTSAQKNPTAFYLCASSGGVGAQYFGPGTRLLVL.

The count of this clone is one. The V and J genes are TRBV9 and TRBJ2-7, with 9 bases lining up with TRBD2. The CDR3 length is 15 residues. Germline V gene data show CDR1 as SGDLS and CDR2 as YYNGEE. V was clipped by 0 bases and J by 3 bases; unmatched bases: 4. In nucleotides, the CDR3 is TGTGCCAGCAGCGTAGATTTAGCGGGGGACTACGAGCAGTACTTC. Amino acid sequence: CASSVDLAGDYEQYF.

This chain uses TRBV10-3 with TRBJ1-5, with TRBD1 identical over 9 bases. Germline V gives CDR1 ENHRY, CDR2 SYGVKD. This CDR3 has 18 residues. Trimming cost V 4 bases and J 1 base; bases outside gene matches: 11. CDR3 sequence: CAISGVPGQGFSNQPQHF. CDR3 bases: TGTGCCATCAGTGGCGTCCCGGGACAGGGTTTCAGCAATCAGCCCCAGCATTTT.

The V gene is TRBV30, the J gene TRBJ1-2; 9 nucleotides agree with TRBD1. V lost 3 bases to trimming and J lost 1 base; unmatched junction nucleotides: 3. The germline CDR1 and CDR2 sequences are GTSNPN and SVGIG (reference sequence). The CDR3 contains 14 residues. For the CDR3, the DNA is TGTGCCTGGAGCTTGACAGGGGGTAACTATGGCTACACCTTC. Amino acid sequence: CAWSLTGGNYGYTF.

The chain combines TRBV15 with TRBJ2-1; D possibly corresponds to TRBD2 (6 bases). CDR3 length equals 16 residues. Germline CDR1 LNHNV, CDR2 YYDKDF (reference sequence). V lost 5 bases and J lost 9, with 23 bases in between. CDR3 in DNA: TGTGCCACCAGCGACCCATACTCCCTAGCGTGGGCTGAGCAGTTCTTC. It is translated as CATSDPYSLAWAEQFF.

This clone was observed a handful of times. The genes are TRBV19 and TRBJ1-3, with 7 nucleotides matching TRBD1. The CDR3 extends over 15 amino acids. J gave up 2 bases and V 5 bases, and 6 bases lay outside the gene matches. Germline V gene data show CDR1 as LNHDA and CDR2 as SQIVND (reference sequence). As DNA, the CDR3 is TGTGCCAGTAGTTCAGCCGGGACAGCTGGAAACACCATATATTTT. Translated, it gives CASSSAGTAGNTIYF.

This clone appeared a single time. This chain connects TRBV4-3 to TRBJ2-4; TRBD2 is a possible D gene (5 bases). Trimming stripped 1 base from V and 2 bases from J, with 15 bases between. From germline, CDR1 is LGHNA and CDR2 YSLEER. This CDR3 region has 17 residues. The CDR3 bases are TGCGCCAGCAGCCAAGGGATCGGCGGGCAGACCAAAAACATTCAGTACTTC. It translates to CASSQGIGGQTKNIQYF.

The chain has TRBV7-2 and TRBJ2-6; TRBD1 is a possible D gene (7 bases). This CDR3 spans 17 amino acids. V dropped 4 bases and J dropped 0 bases, with 13 bases sitting between them. Germline lookup yields CDR1 SGHTA and CDR2 FQGNSA. The CDR3 region is CASSSRDRTSGANVLTF. The CDR3 DNA is TGTGCCAGCAGCTCGCGGGACAGAACCTCTGGGGCCAACGTCCTGACTTTC. Looking up the rest from reference TRBV7-2 and TRBJ2-6 gives the full variable domain: GAGVSQSPSNKVTEKGKDVELRCDPISGHTALYWYRQSLGQGLEFLIYFQGNSAPDKSGLPSDRFSAERTGGSVSTLTIQRTQQEDSAVYLCASSSRDRTSGANVLTFGAGSRLTVL.

This clone was seen once. V gene TRBV21-1 combines with J gene TRBJ2-7; whether TRBD1, the table's D call, matches the DNA was not checked. TRBV21-1 is a listed pseudogene. The CDR3 runs 15 residues. This CDR3 reads CASSKSSSPVNEQYF. CDR3 nucleotides: TGTGCCAGCAGCAAATCTTCGTCCCCAGTGAACGAGCAGTACTTC.

J is TRBJ2-1 and V is TRBV5-6; 10 bases align to TRBD2. The germline gives CDR1 SGHDT, CDR2 YYEEEE. The ends lost 4 bases at V and 8 bases at J; junction bases unmatched: 6. The CDR3 has 14 amino acids. The CDR3 nucleotides read TGTGCCAGCAGCATGGGACTAGCGATCGATGAGCAGTTCTTC. Translation: CASSMGLAIDEQFF.

The chain couples TRBV5-1 to TRBJ2-7; 8 bases are a match to TRBD2. Per germline, CDR1 SGHRS and CDR2 YFSETQ. Trimming cost V 0 bases and J 3 bases; bases outside gene matches: 2. The CDR3 is 14 amino acids. CDR3 coding DNA: TGCGCCAGCAGCTTGGCGGGGGGGGACTACGAGCAGTACTTC. Translated: CASSLAGGDYEQYF.

The chain joins TRBV6-1 to TRBJ2-1; the D is unclear. The length of the CDR3 is 14 residues. Trimming removed 6 bases from V and 3 bases from J, with 12 bases in between. Germline CDR1 reads MNHNS; CDR2 reads SASEGT. The chain's CDR3 is CASSQSLIYNEQFF. CDR3 coding DNA: TGTGCCAGCAGCCAATCCCTAATCTACAATGAGCAGTTCTTC.

This clone has just a few counts. The gene calls are TRBV4-2 and TRBJ1-3; D not certain. Trimming pared 1 base from V and 0 bases from J, leaving 7 bases between. The CDR3 spans 15 residues. Germline values: CDR1 LGHNA, CDR2 YNFKEQ. Written as DNA, the CDR3 is TGTGCCAGCAGCCAAGTCCGTATCTCTGGAAACACCATATATTTT. Its translation is CASSQVRISGNTIYF.

This CDR3 is CASSPGNWVNEKLFF. CDR3 DNA: TGTGCCAGCAGCCCAGGGAATTGGGTTAATGAAAAACTGTTTTTT. J is TRBJ1-4 and V is TRBV14; TRBD1 is a possible D gene (5 bases). Trimming left V 4 bases short and J 4 bases short, with 13 bases between. This CDR3 region has 15 residues. CDR1 and CDR2 from the germline V gene are SGHDN and FVKESK.